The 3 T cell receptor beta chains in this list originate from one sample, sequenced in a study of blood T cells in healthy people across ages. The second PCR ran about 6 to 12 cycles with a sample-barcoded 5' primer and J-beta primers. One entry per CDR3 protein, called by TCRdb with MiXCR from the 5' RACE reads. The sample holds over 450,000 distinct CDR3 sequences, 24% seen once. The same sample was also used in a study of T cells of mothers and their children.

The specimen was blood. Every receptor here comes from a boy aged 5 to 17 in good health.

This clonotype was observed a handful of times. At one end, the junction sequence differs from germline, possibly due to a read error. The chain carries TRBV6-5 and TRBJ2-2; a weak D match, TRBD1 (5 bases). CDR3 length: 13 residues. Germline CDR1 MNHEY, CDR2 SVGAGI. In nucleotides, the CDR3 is TGCGCCAGCAGGGCCAAAAGCACCGGGGAGCTGTTTTTT. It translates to CASRAKSTGELFF.

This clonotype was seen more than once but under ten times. The CDR3 here is CASSLHETGVSSYNEQFF. In nucleotides, the CDR3 is TGTGCCAGCAGCCTCCACGAGACAGGGGTCAGCTCCTACAATGAGCAGTTCTTC. V and J are TRBV7-2 and TRBJ2-5; TRBD1 matches 8 bases. TRBJ2-1 explains the end of the DNA better; the J call may be wrong. Germline lookup yields CDR1 SGHTA and CDR2 FQGNSA. CDR3 size: 18 residues.

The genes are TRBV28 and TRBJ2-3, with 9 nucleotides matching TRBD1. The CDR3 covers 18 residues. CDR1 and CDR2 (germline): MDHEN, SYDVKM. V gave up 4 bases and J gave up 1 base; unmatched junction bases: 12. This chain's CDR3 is CASSYGGTGSIGTDTQYF. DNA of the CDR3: TGTGCCAGCAGTTACGGGGGGACAGGGAGTATAGGCACAGATACGCAGTATTTT.